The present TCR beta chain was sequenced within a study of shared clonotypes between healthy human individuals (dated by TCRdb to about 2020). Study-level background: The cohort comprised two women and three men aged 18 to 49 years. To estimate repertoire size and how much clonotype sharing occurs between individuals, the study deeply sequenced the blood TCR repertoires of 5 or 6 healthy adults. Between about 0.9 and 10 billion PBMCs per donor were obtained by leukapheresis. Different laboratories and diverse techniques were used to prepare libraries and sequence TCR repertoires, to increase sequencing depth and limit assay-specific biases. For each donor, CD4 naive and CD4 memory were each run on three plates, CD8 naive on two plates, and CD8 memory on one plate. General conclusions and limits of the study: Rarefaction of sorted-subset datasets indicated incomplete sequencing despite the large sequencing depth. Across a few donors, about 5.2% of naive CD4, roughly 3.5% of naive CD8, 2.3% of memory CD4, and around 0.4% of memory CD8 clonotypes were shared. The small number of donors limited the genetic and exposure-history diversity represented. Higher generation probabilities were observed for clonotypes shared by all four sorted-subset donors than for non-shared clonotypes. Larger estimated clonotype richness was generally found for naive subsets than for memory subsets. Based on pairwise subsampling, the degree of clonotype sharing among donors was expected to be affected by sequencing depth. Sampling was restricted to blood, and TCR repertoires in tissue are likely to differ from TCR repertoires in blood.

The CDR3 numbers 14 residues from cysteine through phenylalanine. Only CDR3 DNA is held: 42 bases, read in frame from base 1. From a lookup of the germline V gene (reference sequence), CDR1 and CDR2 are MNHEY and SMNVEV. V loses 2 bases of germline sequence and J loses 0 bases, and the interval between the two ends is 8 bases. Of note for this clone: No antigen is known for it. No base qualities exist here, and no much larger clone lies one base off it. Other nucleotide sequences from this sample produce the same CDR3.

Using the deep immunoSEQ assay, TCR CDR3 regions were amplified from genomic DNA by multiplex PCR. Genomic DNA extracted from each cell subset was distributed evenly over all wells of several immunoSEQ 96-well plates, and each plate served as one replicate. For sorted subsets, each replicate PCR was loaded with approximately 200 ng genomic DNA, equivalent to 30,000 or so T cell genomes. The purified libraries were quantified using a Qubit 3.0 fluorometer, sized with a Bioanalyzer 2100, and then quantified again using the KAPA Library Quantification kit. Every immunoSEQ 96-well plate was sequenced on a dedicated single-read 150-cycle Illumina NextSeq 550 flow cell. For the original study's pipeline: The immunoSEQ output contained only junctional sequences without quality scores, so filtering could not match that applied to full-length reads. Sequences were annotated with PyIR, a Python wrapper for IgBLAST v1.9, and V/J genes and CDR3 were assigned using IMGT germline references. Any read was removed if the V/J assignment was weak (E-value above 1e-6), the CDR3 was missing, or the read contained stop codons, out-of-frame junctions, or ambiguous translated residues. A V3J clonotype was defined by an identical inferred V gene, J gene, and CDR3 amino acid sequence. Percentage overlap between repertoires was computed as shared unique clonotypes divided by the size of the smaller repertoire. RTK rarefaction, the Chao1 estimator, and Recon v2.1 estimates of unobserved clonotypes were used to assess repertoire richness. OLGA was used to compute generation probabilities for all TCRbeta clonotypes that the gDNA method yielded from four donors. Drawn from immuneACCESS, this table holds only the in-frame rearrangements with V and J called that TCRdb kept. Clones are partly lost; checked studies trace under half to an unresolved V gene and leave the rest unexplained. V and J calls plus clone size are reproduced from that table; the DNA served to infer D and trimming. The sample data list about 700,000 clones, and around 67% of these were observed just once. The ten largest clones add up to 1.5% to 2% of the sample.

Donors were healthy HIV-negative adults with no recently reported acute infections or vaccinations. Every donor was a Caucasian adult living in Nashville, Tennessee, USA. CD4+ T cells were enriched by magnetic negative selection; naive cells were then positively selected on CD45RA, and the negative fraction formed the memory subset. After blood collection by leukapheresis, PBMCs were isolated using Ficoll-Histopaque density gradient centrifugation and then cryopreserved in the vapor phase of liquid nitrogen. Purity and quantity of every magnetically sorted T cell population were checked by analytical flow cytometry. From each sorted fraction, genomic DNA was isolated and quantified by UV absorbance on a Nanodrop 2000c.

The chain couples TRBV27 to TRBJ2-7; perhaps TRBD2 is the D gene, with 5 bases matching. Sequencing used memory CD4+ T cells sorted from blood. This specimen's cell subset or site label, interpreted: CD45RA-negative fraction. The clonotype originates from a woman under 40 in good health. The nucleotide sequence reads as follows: TGTGCCAGCAGTTTAAACCGGGACTCCTACGAGCAGTACTTC. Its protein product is CASSLNRDSYEQYF.